This T cell receptor beta chain was captured by sequencing in a study of blood T cell repertoires in COVID-19. Study summary: There were acute and convalescent COVID-19 samples, and they came from the United States, Italy and Spain.

V gave up 4 bases and J gave up 6 bases; unmatched junction bases: 9. The CDR3 extends over 16 amino acids. Germline V gives CDR1 MNHEY, CDR2 SMNVEV (reference sequence). As processed by the authors: How many nucleated cells were present was estimated from reference gene primer amplification. Sequencing used immunoSEQ multiplex PCR; TCRdb keeps in-frame clones, though not all of them. The V and J calls and clone size were taken over from that table, and D and trimming were inferred from the DNA. The sample lists 95,000 to 110,000 clones, around four fifths occurring once. The sequencing sample was made of peripheral blood. The chain carries TRBV27 and TRBJ1-5; 10 bases line up with TRBD1. The receptor comes from a man between 65 and 85 years old with acute or convalescent COVID-19. The DNA for the CDR3 is TGTGCCAGCAGTTCGATAGGGACAGGGGATACTCAGCCCCAGCATTTT. It yields the protein CASSSIGTGDTQPQHF.